This T cell receptor (beta chain) was recorded in a study of neurological immune-mediated disorders. Findings and caveats of the study: Private repertoires in all groups were suggested, as expanded clones shared no CDR3 amino acid sequences across subjects.

CDR3 length: 13 residues. V gave up 5 bases and J gave up 1 base, with 11 bases separating them. Germline assignment: CDR1 DFQATT and CDR2 SNEGSKA (reference sequence). The sample holds many counts of this clonotype. Its antigen is still unknown. Time point denoted: longitudinal time-point 3. Using its own MiXCR run on the 5' RACE reads, TCRdb lists one record per CDR3 protein. The sample consists of tens of thousands of distinct CDR3 sequences, roughly 8.4% of them appearing once. The chain joins TRBV20-1 to TRBJ2-5; D not certain. Sequenced: PBMCs. The sequence derives from a woman aged 40 to 49 in good health. CDR3 DNA sequence: TGCAGTGCTCCACGTGGCCTCCAAGAGACCCAGTACTTC. Its translation: CSAPRGLQETQYF.